These T cell receptor beta chains were read from a single sample in a study of cytomegalovirus exposure and HLA in healthy donors. Libraries were prepared by immunoSEQ multiplex PCR; TCRdb keeps only in-frame clonotypes and omits some of them. The sample includes about 170,000 clones, around 86% of them seen just once. Material: PBMCs. The receptors shown here come from a male donor in good health and CMV-seronegative. Both conserved end residues are part of each CDR3. D genes are given only for firm matches. Clone size, where shown, is once, few, many, or a class for clones that have expanded.

TGTGCCAGTAGTCTGTTCTTAGGGACAGCCTACGAGCAGTACTTC | CASSLFLGTAYEQYF | 15 | TRBJ2-7 | TRBV19 | TRBD1 | .
TGCGCCAGCAGCTCCTCGAGACAGAGGAACACCGGGGAGCTGTTTTTT | CASSSSRQRNTGELFF | 16 | TRBJ2-2 | TRBV5-1 | . | .
TGCGCCAGCAGCCAAGGTCAGGGGGAAGGTGGCTACACCTTC | CASSQGQGEGGYTF | 14 | TRBJ1-2 | TRBV4-1 | TRBD1 | .
TGTGCCAGCAGCCTCCGGGACAGATACACCGGGGAGCTGTTTTTT | CASSLRDRYTGELFF | 15 | TRBJ2-2 | TRBV5-6 | TRBD1 | .
TGTGCTAGTGGTCAGGGCCCTTGGAACACTGAAGCTTTCTTT | CASGQGPWNTEAFF | 14 | TRBJ1-1 | TRBV12-5 | . | .
TGTGCCAGCAGTTTAGCCGCAGCTGGGACTAACACTGAAGCTTTCTTT | CASSLAAAGTNTEAFF | 16 | TRBJ1-1 | TRBV27 | . | once
TGTGCCAGTAGTATAAGGGAGGGGACACGCAATCAGCCCCAGCATTTT | CASSIREGTRNQPQHF | 16 | TRBJ1-5 | TRBV19 | . | .
TGTGCCAGCAGCTTACTGGGGGCGCCCCGTTTCTCTGGGGCCAACGTCCTGACTTTC | CASSLLGAPRFSGANVLTF | 19 | TRBJ2-6 | TRBV7-6 | . | few
TGCAGCGTTGAAGAAGACAGACTTGGGGAGCTGTTTTTT | CSVEEDRLGELFF | 13 | TRBJ2-2 | TRBV29-1 | . | .
TGTGCCAGCAGCCAAAGGGACAGGGACTACAATGAGCAGTTCTTC | CASSQRDRDYNEQFF | 15 | TRBJ2-1 | TRBV11-3 | TRBD1 | .
TGTGCCAGCAGCTTAGTCAGGGTTGGTGCGAAGACCCAGTACTTC | CASSLVRVGAKTQYF | 15 | TRBJ2-5 | TRBV7-8 | . | .
TGCAGTGCTCAGGGGGACTATGGCTACACCTTC | CSAQGDYGYTF | 11 | TRBJ1-2 | TRBV20-1 | TRBD1 | .
TGTGCCAGCAGCTCCCTGGGACAGTTCTACAATGAGCAGTTCTTC | CASSSLGQFYNEQFF | 15 | TRBJ2-1 | TRBV13 | TRBD1 | .
TGTGCCAGCAGCCACGGGACAGTGAACACTGAGGCTTTCTTT | CASSHGTVNTEAFF | 14 | TRBJ1-1 | TRBV7-2 | TRBD1 | .
TGTGCCAGCAGTTTTGGGGGCGGTAGCACAGATACGCAGTATTTT | CASSFGGGSTDTQYF | 15 | TRBJ2-3 | TRBV27 | . | .
TGTGCCAGCAGCCTGGGACAGGGGGCGTCCTACGAGCAGTACTTC | CASSLGQGASYEQYF | 15 | TRBJ2-7 | TRBV6-5 | TRBD1 | .
TGTGCCTGGAGTGAAGGTGGGGACAGGTTCTCCTATGGCTACACCTTC | CAWSEGGDRFSYGYTF | 16 | TRBJ1-2 | TRBV30 | TRBD1 | .
TGTGCCAGTAGTCAAGAGGGACAGGGAAATTCACCCCTCCACTTT | CASSQEGQGNSPLHF | 15 | TRBJ1-6 | TRBV19 | TRBD1 | .
TGTGCCAGTAGTCGTTCAGGGAACTACGAGCAGTACTTC | CASSRSGNYEQYF | 13 | TRBJ2-7 | TRBV19 | . | few
TGCAGCGGGGGCCCTCGGGGGGAGACCCAGTACTTC | CSGGPRGETQYF | 12 | TRBJ2-5 | TRBV29-1 | . | .
TGTGCCAGCTCACCAGGGTGGGGGGATCAGCCCCAGCATTTT | CASSPGWGDQPQHF | 14 | TRBJ1-5 | TRBV18 | . | .
TGCGCCAGCAGCCAGCGGAGGCGGGAGAAAACTGAAGCTTTCTTT | CASSQRRREKTEAFF | 15 | TRBJ1-1 | TRBV4-1 | . | .